The 12 T cell receptor beta chains below were found in one sample sequenced in a study of post-analysis software for immune sequencing data. The antigens for these receptors are not known. Prepared libraries of TCR beta cDNA carried unique molecular identifiers. TCRdb recomputed calls from the PCR reads with MiXCR, one row per CDR3 protein. The top ten clones hold roughly 3.4% of a sample with under 200,000 distinct CDR3 sequences, roughly 28% of them seen once. Points from the study as a whole: Several TRBV segments (TRBV5-6, TRBV5-1 and TRBV20-1 among them) occurred more frequently in patients than in controls.

Input material: blood. The receptors here all came from a girl aged 2-17 years with multiple sclerosis.

The chain uses TRBV7-9 and TRBJ2-5, with TRBD1 as a possible D gene (6 bases). The germline gives CDR1 SEHNR, CDR2 FQNEAQ (reference sequence). The CDR3 is made up of 14 amino acids. The V end was cut by 8 bases, the J end by 2 bases, with 15 bases between. Here the CDR3 DNA reads TGTGCCAGCCGGGACAATTTGGGGCAAGAGACCCAGTACTTC. Amino acid sequence: CASRDNLGQETQYF. The whole variable domain, filled in from reference TRBV7-9 and TRBJ2-5, reads DTGVSQNPRHKITKRGQNVTFRCDPISEHNRLYWYRQTLGQGPEFLTYFQNEAQLEKSRLLSDRFSAERPKGSFSTLEIQRTEQGDSAMYLCASRDNLGQETQYFGPGTRLLVL.

Comment on this clonotype: Its ends do not fully match the called genes, so a read error is possible. The chain couples TRBV5-6 to TRBJ1-6; the D is unclear. This CDR3 is built from 17 residues. The germline V gene has CDR1 SGHDT and CDR2 YYEEEE. CDR3 DNA sequence: TGTGCCAGCAGCTTGATGCAGGCCGTTTCAAATAATTCACCCCTCCGCTTT. Residues: CASSLMQAVSNNSPLRF.

There are many counts of this clonotype. The V and J genes are TRBV7-9 and TRBJ2-1; D uncertain. Trimming removed 6 bases from V and 10 bases from J, with 10 bases in between. The CDR3 extends over 11 amino acids. Germline CDR1 SEHNR, CDR2 FQNEAQ (reference sequence). The DNA for the CDR3 is TGTGCCAGCAGGCCTCAGTTAGAGCAGTTCTTC. Its protein product is CASRPQLEQFF.

This clonotype was detected a few times. The chain joins TRBV5-5 to TRBJ1-1, with D maybe TRBD1 (5 bases). The CDR3 has 15 amino acids. The V end lost 0 bases, the J end lost 5 bases, and 14 bases lay between the germline ends. In germline, CDR1 is SGHKS, CDR2 YYEKEE (reference sequence). The CDR3: CASSLALGGGTEAFF. The DNA for the CDR3 is TGTGCCAGCAGCTTGGCGTTGGGGGGTGGAACTGAAGCTTTCTTT.

The V call is TRBV28, the J call TRBJ1-2, with D hard to call. CDR3 length equals 14 residues. Germline V CDR1 and CDR2: MDHEN, SYDVKM. With 5 bases removed from V and 5 bases from J, the gap between germline ends came to 15 bases. As DNA, the CDR3 is TGTGCCAGCAGTGGCCCGGGAGCGGGATATGGCTACACCTTC. It codes for CASSGPGAGYGYTF.

Worth noting for this clonotype: A much larger clone differs by one base, so this may be a read error. The rearrangement uses TRBV28 and TRBJ1-2, with TRBD1 matching 9 bases. Per germline, CDR1 MDHEN and CDR2 SYDVKM. The CDR3 consists of 13 residues. The V gene end was trimmed by 10 bases and the J gene end by 5 bases; junction bases not matched to a gene: 8. CDR3 protein: CANTLQGAYGYTF. In DNA, the CDR3 is TGTGCCAACACTCTACAGGGGGCGTATGGCTACACCTTC.

This clonotype appeared many times. The chain is built from TRBV5-1 and TRBJ2-6; 8 bases are shared with TRBD1. Germline lookup yields CDR1 SGHRS and CDR2 YFSETQ. This CDR3 comprises 17 residues. V lost 4 bases to trimming and J lost 5 bases; unmatched junction nucleotides: 11. The CDR3 coding sequence is TGCGCCAGCAGCCCCATAGGACAGGGTGTTTGGGCCAACGTCCTGACTTTC. Its translation is CASSPIGQGVWANVLTF. Full variable domain (remainder filled in from reference TRBV5-1 and TRBJ2-6): KAGVTQTPRYLIKTRGQQVTLSCSPISGHRSVSWYQQTPGQGLQFLFEYFSETQRNKGNFPGRFSGRQFSNSRSEMNVSTLELGDSALYLCASSPIGQGVWANVLTFGAGSRLTVL.

In this sample, this clonotype turned up many times. The chain is built from TRBV5-5 and TRBJ2-1; D possibly corresponds to TRBD1 (5 bases). The CDR3 consists of 15 residues. V gave up 0 bases and J gave up 9 bases, with 16 bases separating them. The germline V gene has CDR1 SGHKS and CDR2 YYEKEE (reference sequence). CDR3 DNA: TGTGCCAGCAGCTTGGGGACATCCTCATGGGTTGAGCAGTTCTTC. It yields the protein CASSLGTSSWVEQFF.

This clonotype showed up many times. V and J are TRBV6-5 and TRBJ1-2; D might be TRBD1 (5 bases). The CDR3 has 16 amino acids. Per germline, CDR1 MNHEY and CDR2 SVGAGI. Trimming left V 0 bases short and J 3 bases short, with 14 bases between. The CDR3 DNA follows: TGTGCCAGCAGTTACTCGCGGCAGGGAGGATACTATGGCTACACCTTC. Translating gives CASSYSRQGGYYGYTF.

This clonotype was observed a single time. One base away lies a much larger clone, so this may be a sequencing read error. The DNA of the CDR3 is TGCAGCGTTGGGACAGGGGACAACTATGGCTACACCTTC. This gives the protein CSVGTGDNYGYTF. The chain recombines TRBV29-1 with TRBJ1-2, with 9 bases aligning to TRBD1. The germline V gene encodes CDR1 SQVTM and CDR2 ANQGSEA. The CDR3 length is 13 residues. V gave up 4 bases and J gave up 2 bases; unmatched junction bases: 2.

The chain uses TRBV6-1 and TRBJ1-6; 9 bases line up with TRBD1. The CDR3 runs 15 residues. The germline CDR1 and CDR2 sequences are MNHNS and SASEGT. Unmatched junction bases numbered 7, after V lost 6 bases and J lost 7 bases. The chain's CDR3 is CASSYRGQENSPLHF. The CDR3 DNA reads TGTGCCAGCAGCTACAGGGGGCAGGAGAATTCACCCCTCCACTTT.

This clonotype has ten or more counts. The chain combines TRBV29-1 with TRBJ1-5; D ambiguous. The CDR3 is 13 residues long. The V gene's germline CDR1 is SQVTM and CDR2 ANQGSEA. The V end lost 4 bases, the J end lost 5 bases, and 12 bases lay between the germline ends. Here the CDR3 DNA reads TGCAGCGTTGCTCTGAACTCTGATCAGCCCCAGCATTTT. This sequence encodes CSVALNSDQPQHF. The full variable domain, completed using reference TRBV29-1 and TRBJ1-5, is SAVISQKPSRDICQRGTSLTIQCQVDSQVTMMFWYRQQPGQSLTLIATANQGSEATYESGFVIDKFPISRPNLTFSTLTVSNMSPEDSSIYLCSVALNSDQPQHFGDGTRLSIL.